Described below is a single T cell receptor (beta chain) sequence and its context. This sample is part of a study of siplizumab effects on memory and regulatory T cells. Germline-derived CDR1 and CDR2 are SGHTA and FQGTGA. CDR3 size: 15 residues. The germline V and J ends were trimmed by 1 base and 3 bases, with 10 bases remaining between them. Some clones are missing from TCRdb's copy, which holds only in-frame ones; the method was immunoSEQ multiplex PCR. The sample gives around 45,000 clones, roughly 90% of which show up once; roughly 0.35% is in the top ten. Input material: naive CD8+ T cells sorted from blood. The clonotype comes from a human donor in good health. This chain uses TRBV7-3 with TRBJ1-5; D call uncertain. For the CDR3, the DNA is TGTGCCAGCAGCTTAATAGGTGGTCCCAATCAGCCCCAGCATTTT. It is translated as CASSLIGGPNQPQHF.